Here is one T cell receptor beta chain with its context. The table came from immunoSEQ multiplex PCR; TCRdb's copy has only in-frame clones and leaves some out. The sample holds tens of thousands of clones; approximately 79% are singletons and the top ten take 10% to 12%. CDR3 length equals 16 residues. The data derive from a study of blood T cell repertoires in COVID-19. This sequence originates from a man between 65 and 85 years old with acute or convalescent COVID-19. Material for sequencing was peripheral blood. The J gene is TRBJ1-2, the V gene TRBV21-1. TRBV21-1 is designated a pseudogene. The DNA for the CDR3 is TGTGCCAGCAGCAAAGCGCTCCCTGCTGGGGAGTTTGGCTACACCTTC. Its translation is CASSKALPAGEFGYTF.